One and the same sample provided the 5 T cell receptor beta chains below, sequenced in a study of PD-L1 blockade in urothelial cancer. Clones were sequenced by immunoSEQ multiplex PCR, and TCRdb holds only the in-frame ones, with some missing. This sample has about 55,000 clones, with approximately 75% found just once. Sequences were derived from PBMCs, sampled around atezolizumab (anti-PD-L1) treatment. All receptors come from a man between 65 and 80 years old with urothelial cancer.

The J gene is TRBJ1-1, the V gene TRBV10-3; D is perhaps TRBD1 (5 bases). The CDR3 sequence is 14 residues long. V was trimmed by 6 bases and J by 4 bases, leaving 15 bases between them. CDR1 and CDR2 from the germline V gene are ENHRY and SYGVKD. CDR3: CAIRGGLPGTEAFF. In DNA, the CDR3 is TGTGCCATCAGGGGGGGACTACCGGGCACTGAAGCTTTCTTT.

This clone has just a few counts. V and J are TRBV11-2 and TRBJ1-5; 7 nucleotides match TRBD1. Losses at the gene ends were 4 bases for V and 7 bases for J; bases not matched to a gene: 7. Germline CDR1 reads SGHAT; CDR2 reads FQNNGV. This CDR3 contains 14 residues. The chain's CDR3 is CASSSTGVGQPQHF. CDR3 DNA: TGTGCCAGCAGCTCCACAGGGGTGGGACAGCCCCAGCATTTT.

In this sample, this clone turned up a few times. The same CDR3 also results from other DNA sequences found in this sample. The chain couples TRBV7-3 to TRBJ2-3, with TRBD2 identical over 8 bases. Germline trimming cut 5 bases from V and 2 bases from J; bases unmatched to any gene: 6. Germline V gene data show CDR1 as SGHTA and CDR2 as FQGTGA. CDR3 size: 15 residues. The DNA of the CDR3 is TGTGCCAGCAGCCCCCGGGGGGGAGACACAGATACGCAGTATTTT. Translation gives CASSPRGGDTDTQYF.

This chain connects TRBV27 to TRBJ2-1; perhaps TRBD1 as D (6 bases). Germline CDR1 reads MNHEY; CDR2 reads SMNVEV (reference sequence). V lost 6 bases and J 3 bases, leaving 18 bases between the germline ends. CDR3 length equals 16 residues. The CDR3 DNA follows: TGTGCCAGCAGAGGGGAGATGCTGGGACACTACAATGAGCAGTTCTTC. Its translation: CASRGEMLGHYNEQFF.

This clone was picked up a small number of times. The genes are TRBV9 and TRBJ1-2; D remains ambiguous. The CDR3 length is 16 residues. Trimming stripped 4 bases from V and 0 bases from J, with 16 bases between. Germline CDR1 reads SGDLS; CDR2 reads YYNGEE. The CDR3 loop is CASSTAGQEANYGYTF. The CDR3 nucleotides are TGTGCCAGCAGCACAGCTGGTCAGGAAGCTAACTATGGCTACACCTTC.